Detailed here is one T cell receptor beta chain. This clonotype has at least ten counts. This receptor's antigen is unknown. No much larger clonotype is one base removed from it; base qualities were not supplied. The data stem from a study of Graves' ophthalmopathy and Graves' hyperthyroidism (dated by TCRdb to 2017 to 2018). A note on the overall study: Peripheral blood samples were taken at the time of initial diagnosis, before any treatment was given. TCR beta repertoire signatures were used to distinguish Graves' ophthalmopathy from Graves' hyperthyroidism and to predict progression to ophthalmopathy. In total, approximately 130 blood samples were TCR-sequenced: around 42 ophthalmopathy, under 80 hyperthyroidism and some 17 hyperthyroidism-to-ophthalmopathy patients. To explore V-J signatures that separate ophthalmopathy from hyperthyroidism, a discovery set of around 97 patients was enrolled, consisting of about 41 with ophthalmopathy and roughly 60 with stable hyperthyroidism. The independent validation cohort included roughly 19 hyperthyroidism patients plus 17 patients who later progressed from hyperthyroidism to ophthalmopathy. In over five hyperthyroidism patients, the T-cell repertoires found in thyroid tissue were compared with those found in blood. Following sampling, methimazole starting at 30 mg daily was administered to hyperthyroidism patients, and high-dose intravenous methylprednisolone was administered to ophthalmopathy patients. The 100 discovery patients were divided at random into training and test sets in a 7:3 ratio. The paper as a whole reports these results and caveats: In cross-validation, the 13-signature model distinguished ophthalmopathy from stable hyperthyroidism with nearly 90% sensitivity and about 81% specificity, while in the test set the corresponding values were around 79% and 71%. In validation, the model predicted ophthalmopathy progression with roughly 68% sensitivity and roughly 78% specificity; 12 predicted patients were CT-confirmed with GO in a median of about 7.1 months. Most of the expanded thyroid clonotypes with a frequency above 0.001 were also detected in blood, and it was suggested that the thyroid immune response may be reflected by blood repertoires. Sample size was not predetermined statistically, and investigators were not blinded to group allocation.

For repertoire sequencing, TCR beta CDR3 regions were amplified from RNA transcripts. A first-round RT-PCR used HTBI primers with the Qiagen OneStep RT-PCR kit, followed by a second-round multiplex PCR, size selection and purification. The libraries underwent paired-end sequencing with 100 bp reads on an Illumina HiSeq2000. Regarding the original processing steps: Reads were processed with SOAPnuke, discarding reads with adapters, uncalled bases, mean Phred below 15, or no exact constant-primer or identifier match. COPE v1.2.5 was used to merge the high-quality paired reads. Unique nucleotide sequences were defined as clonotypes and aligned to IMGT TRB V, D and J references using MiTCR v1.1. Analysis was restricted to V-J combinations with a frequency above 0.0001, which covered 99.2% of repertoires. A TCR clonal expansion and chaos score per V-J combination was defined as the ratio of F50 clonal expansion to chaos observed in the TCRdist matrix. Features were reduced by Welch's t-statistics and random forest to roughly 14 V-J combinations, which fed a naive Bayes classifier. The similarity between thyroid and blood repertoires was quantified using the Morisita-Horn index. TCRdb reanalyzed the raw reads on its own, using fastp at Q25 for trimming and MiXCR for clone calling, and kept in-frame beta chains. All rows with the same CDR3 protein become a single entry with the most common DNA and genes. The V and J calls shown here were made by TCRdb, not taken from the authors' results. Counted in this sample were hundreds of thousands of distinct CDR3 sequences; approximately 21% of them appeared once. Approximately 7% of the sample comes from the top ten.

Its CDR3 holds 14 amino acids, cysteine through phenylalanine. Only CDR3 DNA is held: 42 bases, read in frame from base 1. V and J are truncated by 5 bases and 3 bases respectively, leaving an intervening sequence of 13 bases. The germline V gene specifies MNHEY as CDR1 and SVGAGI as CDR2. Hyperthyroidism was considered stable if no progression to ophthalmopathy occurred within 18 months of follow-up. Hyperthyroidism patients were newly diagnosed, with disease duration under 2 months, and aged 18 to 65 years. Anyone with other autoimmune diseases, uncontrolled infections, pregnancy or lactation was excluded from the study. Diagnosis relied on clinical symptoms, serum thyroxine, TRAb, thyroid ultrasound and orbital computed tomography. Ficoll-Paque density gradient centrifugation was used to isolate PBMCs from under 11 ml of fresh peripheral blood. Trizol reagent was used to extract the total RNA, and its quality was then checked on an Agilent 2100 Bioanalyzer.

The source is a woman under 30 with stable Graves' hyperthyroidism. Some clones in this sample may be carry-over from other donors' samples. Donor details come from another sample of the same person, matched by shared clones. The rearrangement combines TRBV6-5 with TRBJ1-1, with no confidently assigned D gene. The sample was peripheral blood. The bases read TGTGCCAGCAGTCGGGCCAGCTGGTACACTGAAGCTTTCTTT. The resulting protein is CASSRASWYTEAFF.